These T cell receptor beta chains were read from a single sample in a study of shared clonotypes between healthy human individuals. Produced via immunoSEQ multiplex PCR; TCRdb's table is partial and in-frame only. The repertoire consists of about 2 million clones, with roughly 94% occurring once and the leading ten covering about 0.13%. The sample taken for sequencing was naive CD4+ T cells sorted from blood. These receptors all stem from a man younger than 30 in good health. The CDR3 runs from the conserved cysteine through the conserved F or W. The D gene is left open where the match is weak.

v_gene	d_gene	j_gene	CDR3aa	CDR3nt
TRBV5-4	NA	TRBJ2-5	CASSPSLETQYF	TGTGCCAGCAGCCCCAGCTTGGAGACCCAGTACTTC
TRBV2	NA	TRBJ1-4	CASTVGVEKLFF	TGTGCCAGCACCGTAGGGGTTGAAAAACTGTTTTTT
TRBV6-6	TRBD2	TRBJ2-5	CASSWGGVQETQYF	TGTGCCAGCTCCTGGGGGGGGGTTCAAGAGACCCAGTACTTC
TRBV6-4	NA	TRBJ2-3	CASSHQGFTDTQYF	TGTGCCAGCAGCCACCAGGGGTTCACAGATACGCAGTATTTT
TRBV19	NA	TRBJ1-3	CASSMQAGSGNTIYF	TGTGCCAGTAGTATGCAGGCCGGCTCTGGAAACACCATATATTTT
TRBV4-3	TRBD1	TRBJ1-3	CASSQGTGENTIYF	TGCGCCAGCAGCCAAGGGACAGGGGAAAACACCATATATTTT
TRBV5-1	TRBD1	TRBJ1-4	CASSSGGEEKLFF	TGCGCCAGCAGCTCAGGGGGCGAAGAAAAACTGTTTTTT
TRBV6-5	NA	TRBJ1-1	CASSYGQQAFF	TGTGCCAGCAGTTACGGACAGCAAGCTTTCTTT
TRBV7-9	TRBD1	TRBJ1-6	CASSHAGQGNYNPPLHF	TGTGCCAGCAGCCACGCTGGACAGGGCAACTATAATCCACCCCTCCACTTT
TRBV30	NA	TRBJ2-7	CAWSVLQSYEQYF	TGTGCCTGGAGTGTCCTACAGTCCTACGAGCAGTACTTC
TRBV5-1	TRBD1	TRBJ2-6	CASSLGQGAPSGANVLTF	TGCGCCAGCAGCTTGGGACAGGGGGCACCCTCTGGGGCCAACGTCCTGACTTTC